This TCR beta chain comes out of a study of shared clonotypes between healthy human individuals. The table came from immunoSEQ multiplex PCR; TCRdb's copy has only in-frame clones and leaves some out. Of fewer than 3 million clones listed, 85% to 95% are singletons. Trimming pared 7 bases from V and 7 bases from J, leaving 22 bases between. Germline V gene lookup returns CDR1 MNHEY and CDR2 SMNVEV (reference sequence). CDR3 length: 15 residues. The genes are TRBV27 and TRBJ1-1; perhaps TRBD1 as D (5 bases). The sample taken for sequencing was naive CD4+ T cells from PBMCs. This sample's subset: CD45RA+ positively selected. The TCR comes from a man aged 18 to 30 in good health. Some clones in this sample may be carry-over from other donors' samples. DNA of the CDR3: TGTGCCAGCATTAACCCTGGGGACCTCGGGGGTGAAGCTTTCTTT. Translating it yields CASINPGDLGGEAFF.